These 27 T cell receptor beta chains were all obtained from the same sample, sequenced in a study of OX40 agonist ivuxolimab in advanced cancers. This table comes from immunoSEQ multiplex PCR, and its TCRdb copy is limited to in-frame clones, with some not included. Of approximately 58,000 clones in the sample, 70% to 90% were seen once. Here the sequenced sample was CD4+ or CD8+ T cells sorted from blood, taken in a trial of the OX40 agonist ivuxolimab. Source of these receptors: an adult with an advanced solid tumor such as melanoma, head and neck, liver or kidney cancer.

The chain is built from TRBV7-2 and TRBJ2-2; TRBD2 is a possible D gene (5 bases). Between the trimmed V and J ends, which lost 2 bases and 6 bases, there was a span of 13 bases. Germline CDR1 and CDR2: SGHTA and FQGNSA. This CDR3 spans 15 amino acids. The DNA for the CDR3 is TGTGCCAGCAGCTTAAGGTGGGAGATTCCCGGGGAGCTGTTTTTT. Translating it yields CASSLRWEIPGELFF.

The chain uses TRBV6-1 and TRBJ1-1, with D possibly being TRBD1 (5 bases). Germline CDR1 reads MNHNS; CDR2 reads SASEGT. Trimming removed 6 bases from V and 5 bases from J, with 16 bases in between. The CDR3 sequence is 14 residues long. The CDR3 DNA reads TGTGCCAGCAGCCCCCAGGGAGGACGGACTGAAGCTTTCTTT. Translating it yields CASSPQGGRTEAFF.

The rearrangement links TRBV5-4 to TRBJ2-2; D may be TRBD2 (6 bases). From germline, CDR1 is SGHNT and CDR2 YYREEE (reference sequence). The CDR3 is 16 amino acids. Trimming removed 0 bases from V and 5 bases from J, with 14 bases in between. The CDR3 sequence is CASSLALAGYTGELFF. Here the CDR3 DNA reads TGTGCCAGCAGCTTGGCCTTGGCGGGATATACCGGGGAGCTGTTTTTT. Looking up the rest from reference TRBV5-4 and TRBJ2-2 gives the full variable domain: ETGVTQSPTHLIKTRGQQVTLRCSSQSGHNTVSWYQQALGQGPQFIFQYYREEENGRGNFPPRFSGLQFPNYSSELNVNALELDDSALYLCASSLALAGYTGELFFGEGSRLTVL.

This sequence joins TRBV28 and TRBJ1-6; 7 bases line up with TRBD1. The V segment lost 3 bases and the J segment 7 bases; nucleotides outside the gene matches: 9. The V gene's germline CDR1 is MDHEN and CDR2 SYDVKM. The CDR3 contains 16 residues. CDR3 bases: TGTGCCAGCAGTTTCCTGTCGGGACAGATCAATTCACCCCTCCACTTT. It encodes CASSFLSGQINSPLHF.

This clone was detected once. The CDR3 coding sequence is TGCGCCAGCAGCCAAGATCACTCAGAAAAACTGTTTTTT. It translates to CASSQDHSEKLFF. The chain has TRBV4-3 and TRBJ1-4, with D unresolved. Germline V gene data show CDR1 as LGHNA and CDR2 as YSLEER. The CDR3 sequence is 13 residues long. Trimming shortened V by 0 bases and J by 8 bases, and 7 bases separated the two germline ends.

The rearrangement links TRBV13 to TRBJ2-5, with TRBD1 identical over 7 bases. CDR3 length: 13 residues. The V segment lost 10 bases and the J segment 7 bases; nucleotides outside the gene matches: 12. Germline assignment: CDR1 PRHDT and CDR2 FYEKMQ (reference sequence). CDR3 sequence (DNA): TGTGCCACCGCGAGACAGGGAACTCGGACCCAGTACTTC. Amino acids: CATARQGTRTQYF.

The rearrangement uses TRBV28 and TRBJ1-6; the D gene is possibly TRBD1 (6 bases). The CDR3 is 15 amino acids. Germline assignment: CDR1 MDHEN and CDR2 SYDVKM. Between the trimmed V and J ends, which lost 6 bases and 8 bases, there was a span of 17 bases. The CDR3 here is CASRPYRGADSPLHF. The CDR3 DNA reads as TGTGCCAGCAGGCCCTATCGGGGGGCGGATTCACCCCTCCACTTT.

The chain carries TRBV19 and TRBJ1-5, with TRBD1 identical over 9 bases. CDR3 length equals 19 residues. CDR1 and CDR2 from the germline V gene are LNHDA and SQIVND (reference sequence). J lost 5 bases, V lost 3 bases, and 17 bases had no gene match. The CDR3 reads CASSITPRHTGGLDQPQHF. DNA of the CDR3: TGTGCCAGTAGTATCACTCCGCGGCACACAGGGGGCTTGGATCAGCCCCAGCATTTT.

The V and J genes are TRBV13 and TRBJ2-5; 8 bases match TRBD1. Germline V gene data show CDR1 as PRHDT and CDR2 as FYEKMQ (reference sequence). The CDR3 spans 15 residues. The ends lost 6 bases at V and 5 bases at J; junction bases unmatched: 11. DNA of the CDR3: TGTGCCAGCAGAAAGATCGGGACAGGAGGGGAGACCCAGTACTTC. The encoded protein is CASRKIGTGGETQYF. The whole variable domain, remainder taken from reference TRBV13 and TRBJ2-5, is AAGVIQSPRHLIKEKRETATLKCYPIPRHDTVYWYQQGPGQDPQFLISFYEKMQSDKGSIPDRFSAQQFSDYHSELNMSSLELGDSALYFCASRKIGTGGETQYFGPGTRLLVL.

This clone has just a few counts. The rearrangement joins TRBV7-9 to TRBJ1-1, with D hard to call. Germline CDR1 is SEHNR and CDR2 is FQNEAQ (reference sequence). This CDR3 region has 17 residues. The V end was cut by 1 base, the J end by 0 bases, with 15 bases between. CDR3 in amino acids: CASSLVGGSAMNTEAFF. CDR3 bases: TGTGCCAGCAGCTTAGTCGGCGGGTCCGCCATGAACACTGAAGCTTTCTTT.

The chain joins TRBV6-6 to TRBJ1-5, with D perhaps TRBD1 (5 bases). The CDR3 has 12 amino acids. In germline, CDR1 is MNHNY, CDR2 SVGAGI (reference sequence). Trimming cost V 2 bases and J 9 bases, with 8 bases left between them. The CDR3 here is CASSYPQGPQHF. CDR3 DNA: TGTGCCAGCAGTTACCCCCAGGGGCCCCAGCATTTT.

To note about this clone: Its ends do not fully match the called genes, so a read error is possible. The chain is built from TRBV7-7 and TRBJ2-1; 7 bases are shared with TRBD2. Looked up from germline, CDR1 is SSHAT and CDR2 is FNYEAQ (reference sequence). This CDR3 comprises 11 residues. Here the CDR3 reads CASSGTGEQFF. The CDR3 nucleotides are TGTGCTAGCAGCGGGACTGGCGAGCAGTTCTTC.

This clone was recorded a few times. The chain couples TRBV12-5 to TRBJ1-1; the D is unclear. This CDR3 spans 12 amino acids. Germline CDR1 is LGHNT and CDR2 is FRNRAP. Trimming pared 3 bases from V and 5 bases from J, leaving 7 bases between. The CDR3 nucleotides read TGTGCTAGTGGTTTTGACTGGACTGAAGCTTTCTTT. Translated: CASGFDWTEAFF.

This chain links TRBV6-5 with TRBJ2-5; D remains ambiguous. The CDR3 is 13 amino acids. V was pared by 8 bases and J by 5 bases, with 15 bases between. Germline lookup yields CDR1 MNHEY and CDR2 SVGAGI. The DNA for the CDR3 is TGTGCCAGCGGCCCTGGGGTCTGGGAGACCCAGTACTTC. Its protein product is CASGPGVWETQYF.

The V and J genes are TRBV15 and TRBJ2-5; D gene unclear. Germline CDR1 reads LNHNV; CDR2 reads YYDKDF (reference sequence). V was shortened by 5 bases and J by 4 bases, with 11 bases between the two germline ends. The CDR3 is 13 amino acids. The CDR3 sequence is CATSLDPAETQYF. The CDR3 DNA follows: TGTGCCACCAGCCTGGACCCAGCAGAGACCCAGTACTTC. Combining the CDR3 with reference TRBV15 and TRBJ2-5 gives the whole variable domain DAMVIQNPRYQVTQFGKPVTLSCSQTLNHNVMYWYQQKSSQAPKLLFHYYDKDFNNEADTPDNFQSRRPNTSFCFLDIRSPGLGDTAMYLCATSLDPAETQYFGPGTRLLVL.

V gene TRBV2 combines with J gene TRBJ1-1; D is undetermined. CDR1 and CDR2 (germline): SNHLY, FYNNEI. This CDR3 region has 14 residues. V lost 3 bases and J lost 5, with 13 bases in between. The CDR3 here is CASSELVSGTEAFF. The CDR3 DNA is TGTGCCAGCAGTGAGTTGGTATCGGGAACTGAAGCTTTCTTT.

CDR3 in amino acids: CASSLTGDRTQYF. CDR3 DNA: TGTGCCAGCAGTCTGACAGGTGATAGGACCCAGTACTTC. This chain uses TRBV6-5 with TRBJ2-5; the D gene is possibly TRBD1 (6 bases). CDR3 length: 13 amino acids. V dropped 5 bases and J dropped 7 bases, with 14 bases sitting between them. CDR1 and CDR2 from the germline V gene are MNHEY and SVGAGI.

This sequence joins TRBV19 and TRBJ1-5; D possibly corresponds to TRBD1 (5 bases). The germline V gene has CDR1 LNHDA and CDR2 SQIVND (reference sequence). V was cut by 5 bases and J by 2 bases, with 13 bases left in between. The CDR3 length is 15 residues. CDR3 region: CASSLREYGNQPQHF. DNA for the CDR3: TGTGCCAGTAGTCTCAGGGAATACGGCAATCAGCCCCAGCATTTT.

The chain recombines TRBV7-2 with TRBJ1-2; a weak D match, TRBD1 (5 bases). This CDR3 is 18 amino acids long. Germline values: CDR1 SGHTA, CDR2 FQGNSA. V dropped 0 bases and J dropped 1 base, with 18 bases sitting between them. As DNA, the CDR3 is TGTGCCAGCAGCTTAGCGGTCCTCACGGGACCGAATAACTATGGCTACACCTTC. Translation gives CASSLAVLTGPNNYGYTF.

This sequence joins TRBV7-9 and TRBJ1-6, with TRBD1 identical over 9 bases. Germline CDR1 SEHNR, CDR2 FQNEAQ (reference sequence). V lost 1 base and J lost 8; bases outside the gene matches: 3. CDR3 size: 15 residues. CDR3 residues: CASSLVGQGYSPLHF. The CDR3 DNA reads TGTGCCAGCAGCTTAGTGGGACAGGGCTATTCACCCCTCCACTTT.

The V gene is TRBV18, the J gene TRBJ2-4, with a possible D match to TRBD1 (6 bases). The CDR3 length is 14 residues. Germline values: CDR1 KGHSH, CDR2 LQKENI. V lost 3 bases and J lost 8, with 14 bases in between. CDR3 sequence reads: CASSPGVAGDIQYF. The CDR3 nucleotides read TGTGCCAGCTCACCGGGGGTCGCAGGGGACATTCAGTACTTC.

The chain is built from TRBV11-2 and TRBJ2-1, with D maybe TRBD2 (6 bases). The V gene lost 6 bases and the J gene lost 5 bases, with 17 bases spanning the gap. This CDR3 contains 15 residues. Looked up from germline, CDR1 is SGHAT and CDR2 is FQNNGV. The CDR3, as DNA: TGTGCCAGCAGATTCCAGAGCGGGCGAGACAATGAGCAGTTCTTC. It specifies CASRFQSGRDNEQFF.

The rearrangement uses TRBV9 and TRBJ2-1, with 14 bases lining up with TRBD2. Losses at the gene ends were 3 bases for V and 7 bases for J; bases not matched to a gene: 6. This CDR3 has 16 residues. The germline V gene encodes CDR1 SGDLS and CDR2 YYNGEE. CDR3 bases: TGTGCCAGCAGCGGAAGACTAGCGGGAGGGAGGAATGAGCAGTTCTTC. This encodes CASSGRLAGGRNEQFF.

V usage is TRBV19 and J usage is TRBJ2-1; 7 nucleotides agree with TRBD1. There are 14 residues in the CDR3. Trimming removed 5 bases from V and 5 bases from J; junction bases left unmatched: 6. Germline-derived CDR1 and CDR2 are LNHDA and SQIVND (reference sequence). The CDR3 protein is CASSLDRWNNEQFF. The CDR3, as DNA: TGTGCCAGTAGTTTGGACAGGTGGAACAATGAGCAGTTCTTC. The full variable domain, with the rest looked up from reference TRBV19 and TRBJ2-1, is DGGITQSPKYLFRKEGQNVTLSCEQNLNHDAMYWYRQDPGQGLRLIYYSQIVNDFQKGDIAEGYSVSREKKESFPLTVTSAQKNPTAFYLCASSLDRWNNEQFFGPGTRLTVL.

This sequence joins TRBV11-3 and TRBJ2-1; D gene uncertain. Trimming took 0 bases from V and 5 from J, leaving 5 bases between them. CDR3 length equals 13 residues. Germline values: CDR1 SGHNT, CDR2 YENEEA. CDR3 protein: CASSLDRNNEQFF. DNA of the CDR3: TGTGCCAGCAGCTTAGATAGAAACAATGAGCAGTTCTTC.

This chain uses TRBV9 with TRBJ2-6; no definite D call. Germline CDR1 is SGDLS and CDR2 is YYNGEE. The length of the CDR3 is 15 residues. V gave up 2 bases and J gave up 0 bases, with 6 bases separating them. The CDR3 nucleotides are TGTGCCAGCAGCGTCGGTAGCTCTGGGGCCAACGTCCTGACTTTC. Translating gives CASSVGSSGANVLTF.

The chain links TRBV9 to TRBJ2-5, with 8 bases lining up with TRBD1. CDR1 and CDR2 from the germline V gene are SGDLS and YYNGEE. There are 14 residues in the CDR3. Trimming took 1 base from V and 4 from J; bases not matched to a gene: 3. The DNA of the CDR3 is TGTGCCAGCAGCGTATTGGACAGGGCAGAGACCCAGTACTTC. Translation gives CASSVLDRAETQYF.